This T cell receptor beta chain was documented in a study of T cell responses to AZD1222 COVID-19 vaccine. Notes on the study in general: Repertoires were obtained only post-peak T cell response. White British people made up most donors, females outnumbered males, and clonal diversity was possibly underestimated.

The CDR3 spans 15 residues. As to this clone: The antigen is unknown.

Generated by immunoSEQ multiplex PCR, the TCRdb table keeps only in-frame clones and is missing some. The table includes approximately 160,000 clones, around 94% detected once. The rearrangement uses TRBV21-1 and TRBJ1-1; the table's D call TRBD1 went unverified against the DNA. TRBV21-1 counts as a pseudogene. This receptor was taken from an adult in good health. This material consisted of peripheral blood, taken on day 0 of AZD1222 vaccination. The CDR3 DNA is TGTGCCAGCAGCAGGGGACAGGGGATGGGTACTGAAGCTTTCTTT. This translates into CASSRGQGMGTEAFF.